Following are 22 T cell receptor beta chains from one sample sequenced in a study of CD8 T cells in Susac syndrome. RNA amounts of about 0.45 to 1 ug underwent reverse transcription with random hexamers. TCRdb processed the immunoSEQ multiplex PCR reads anew with MiXCR; each CDR3 protein has one entry. This table holds approximately 180,000 distinct CDR3 sequences, 80% to 95% found once. The sequencing input was CD4+ T cells from PBMCs. Source of these receptors: a human donor with multiple sclerosis.

This rearrangement joins TRBV28 to TRBJ1-5, with D unclear. Germline values: CDR1 MDHEN, CDR2 SYDVKM. This CDR3 region has 13 residues. V was shortened by 3 bases and J by 7 bases, with 10 bases between the two germline ends. CDR3 sequence (DNA): TGTGCCAGCAGTTTTGGATCGGGACAGCCCCAGCATTTT. The encoded protein is CASSFGSGQPQHF.

The chain joins TRBV19 to TRBJ1-2; D is possibly TRBD1 (5 bases). CDR1 and CDR2 from the germline V gene are LNHDA and SQIVND (reference sequence). The CDR3 has 13 amino acids. Trimming removed 7 bases from V and 10 bases from J, with 19 bases in between. This chain's CDR3 is CASTQTQGPPYTF. CDR3 sequence (DNA): TGTGCCAGTACCCAGACCCAGGGTCCACCCTACACCTTC.

V is TRBV6-5 and J is TRBJ1-4; perhaps TRBD1 as D (6 bases). CDR3 length: 15 residues. Trimming left V 0 bases short and J 3 bases short, with 8 bases between. From germline, CDR1 is MNHEY and CDR2 SVGAGI. The CDR3 is CASSYSGGANEKLFF. CDR3 in DNA: TGTGCCAGCAGTTACTCAGGGGGAGCTAATGAAAAACTGTTTTTT.

The chain's CDR3 is CASSAGTGITDTQYF. CDR3 in DNA: TGCGCCAGCAGCGCCGGGACAGGGATCACAGATACGCAGTATTTT. The J gene is TRBJ2-3, the V gene TRBV5-1; 9 bases align to TRBD1. Losses at the gene ends were 4 bases for V and 2 bases for J; bases not matched to a gene: 5. This CDR3 contains 15 residues. The germline V gene encodes CDR1 SGHRS and CDR2 YFSETQ. Drawing the rest from reference TRBV5-1 and TRBJ2-3, the complete variable domain is KAGVTQTPRYLIKTRGQQVTLSCSPISGHRSVSWYQQTPGQGLQFLFEYFSETQRNKGNFPGRFSGRQFSNSRSEMNVSTLELGDSALYLCASSAGTGITDTQYFGPGTRLTVL.

The gene calls are TRBV5-1 and TRBJ1-1, with D maybe TRBD1 (5 bases). The CDR3 runs to 19 residues. The germline gives CDR1 SGHRS, CDR2 YFSETQ. Trimming took off 4 bases at V and 1 base at J, with 26 bases between the two ends. This CDR3 is CASSRPGVRQPTENTEAFF. The DNA for the CDR3 is TGCGCCAGCAGCCGTCCGGGGGTTCGACAACCAACCGAGAACACTGAAGCTTTCTTT.

The rearrangement uses TRBV7-2 and TRBJ2-7, with 7 bases lining up with TRBD1. The CDR3 extends over 13 amino acids. The ends lost 5 bases at V and 7 bases at J; junction bases unmatched: 8. CDR1 and CDR2 from the germline V gene are SGHTA and FQGNSA. DNA for the CDR3: TGTGCCAGCAGCCCCGACAGGGACCGAGAGCAGTACTTC. Translating it yields CASSPDRDREQYF.

This sequence joins TRBV20-1 and TRBJ2-7; 10 nucleotides align to TRBD2. In germline, CDR1 is DFQATT, CDR2 SNEGSKA (reference sequence). CDR3 length equals 14 residues. J was trimmed by 5 bases and V by 6 bases; bases with no gene match: 10. The CDR3 region has the DNA TGCAGTGCGCTTAGCGGGGGGCTCCTGAACGAGCAGTACTTC. Translating it yields CSALSGGLLNEQYF.

This chain links TRBV7-2 with TRBJ2-2, with D perhaps TRBD2 (5 bases). This CDR3 region has 19 residues. Between the trimmed V and J ends, which lost 5 bases and 1 base, there was a span of 23 bases. Germline values: CDR1 SGHTA, CDR2 FQGNSA. The CDR3 spells CASSHGRLGRLMNTGELFF. Written as DNA, the CDR3 is TGTGCCAGCAGCCATGGGCGTCTTGGACGACTAATGAACACCGGGGAGCTGTTTTTT.

This sequence joins TRBV12-3 or TRBV12-4 and TRBJ2-5; the match to TRBD2 covers 14 bases. This CDR3 region has 15 residues. V gave up 5 bases and J gave up 4 bases; unmatched junction bases: 3. The CDR3 spells CASSGGLAGAETQYF. For the CDR3, the DNA is TGTGCCAGCAGTGGGGGACTAGCGGGAGCAGAGACCCAGTACTTC.

The chain employs TRBV28 and TRBJ2-7, with D maybe TRBD2 (7 bases). Germline CDR1 reads MDHEN; CDR2 reads SYDVKM. V was pared by 10 bases and J by 5 bases, with 18 bases between. There are 13 residues in the CDR3. The CDR3 sequence is CATRGGGRHEQYF. The DNA for the CDR3 is TGTGCCACCAGAGGGGGGGGTCGCCACGAGCAGTACTTC.

CDR3 amino acids: CAWSGTGGTLEQYF. DNA for the CDR3: TGTGCCTGGAGCGGCACGGGTGGCACCCTCGAGCAGTACTTC. The gene calls are TRBV30 and TRBJ2-7; no firm D call. The CDR3 is 14 amino acids. V was clipped by 3 bases and J by 6 bases, with 18 bases between them. CDR1 is GTSNPN and CDR2 is SVGIG in the germline V gene (reference sequence).

The chain is built from TRBV19 and TRBJ2-7, with 8 bases matching TRBD1. CDR3 length equals 13 residues. Germline CDR1 reads LNHDA; CDR2 reads SQIVND (reference sequence). V shed 4 bases, J shed 7 bases, and the junction held 6 bases outside the gene matches. The CDR3 protein is CASSTDREEEQYF. Here the CDR3 DNA reads TGTGCCAGTAGTACGGACAGGGAGGAGGAGCAGTACTTC. Full variable domain (rest looked up from reference TRBV19 and TRBJ2-7): DGGITQSPKYLFRKEGQNVTLSCEQNLNHDAMYWYRQDPGQGLRLIYYSQIVNDFQKGDIAEGYSVSREKKESFPLTVTSAQKNPTAFYLCASSTDREEEQYFGPGTRLTVT.

The rearrangement joins TRBV15 to TRBJ2-5; tentatively, D is TRBD2 (5 bases). There are 12 residues in the CDR3. Germline lookup yields CDR1 LNHNV and CDR2 YYDKDF (reference sequence). The V end was cut by 6 bases, the J end by 5 bases, with 10 bases between. The CDR3 reads CATRNTGETQYF. The CDR3 DNA reads as TGTGCCACCAGAAACACGGGGGAGACCCAGTACTTC.

The rearrangement uses TRBV28 and TRBJ2-3, with D hard to call. The V end lost 7 bases, the J end lost 6 bases, and 8 bases lay between the germline ends. CDR1 and CDR2 from the germline V gene are MDHEN and SYDVKM. The CDR3 length is 11 residues. The CDR3 sequence is CASTSRDTQYF. The CDR3 nucleotides are TGTGCCAGCACCTCTAGGGATACGCAGTATTTT.

This clonotype came up once. The chain carries TRBV18 and TRBJ2-1; possibly TRBD2 for D (6 bases). CDR3 length: 15 amino acids. Trimming removed 0 bases at V and 10 bases at J, with 16 bases between. Per germline, CDR1 KGHSH and CDR2 LQKENI. The CDR3 DNA follows: TGTGCCAGCTCACCACCGAATAGCGGTAGGACCGAGCAGTTCTTC. Translated, it gives CASSPPNSGRTEQFF.

The chain employs TRBV7-9 and TRBJ2-7, with TRBD1 as a possible D gene (6 bases). CDR3 length: 15 residues. Trimming left V 3 bases short and J 3 bases short, with 15 bases between. In germline, CDR1 is SEHNR, CDR2 FQNEAQ (reference sequence). The CDR3 region is CASSFPTGAGYEQYF. In DNA form, the CDR3 reads TGTGCCAGCAGCTTTCCGACAGGCGCTGGCTACGAGCAGTACTTC.

This clonotype was observed a handful of times. The chain uses TRBV6-5 and TRBJ1-6; D is possibly TRBD1 (5 bases). This CDR3 is 16 amino acids long. Germline loops: CDR1 MNHEY, CDR2 SVGAGI. Trimming left V 0 bases short and J 6 bases short, with 12 bases between. CDR3 nucleotide sequence: TGTGCCAGCAGTTACTCGATTGGGGCCGGTAATTCACCCCTCCACTTT. Translating gives CASSYSIGAGNSPLHF.

The rearrangement links TRBV3-1 to TRBJ2-1, with 7 bases identical to TRBD1. This CDR3 is built from 18 residues. The J segment lost 4 bases and the V segment lost 2 bases, leaving 14 bases of the junction unmatched. Germline assignment: CDR1 LGHDT and CDR2 YNNKEL (reference sequence). CDR3 DNA sequence: TGTGCCAGCAGCCAACTTGGACAGGCCCAACGGGAATACAATGAGCAGTTCTTC. Amino acid sequence: CASSQLGQAQREYNEQFF.

This clonotype was seen just once. V and J are TRBV20-1 and TRBJ2-2, with D perhaps TRBD2 (7 bases). In germline, CDR1 is DFQATT, CDR2 SNEGSKA (reference sequence). Trimming stripped 4 bases from V and 4 bases from J, with 19 bases between. This CDR3 contains 16 residues. CDR3 DNA sequence: TGCAGTGCTACCCTCCTTAGGGGGGGTAGCACCGGGGAGCTGTTTTTT. Its translation is CSATLLRGGSTGELFF.

V is TRBV5-4 and J is TRBJ2-6, with 7 bases lining up with TRBD1. The germline gives CDR1 SGHNT, CDR2 YYREEE (reference sequence). The length of the CDR3 is 14 residues. V dropped 10 bases and J dropped 2; count of bases not matched to a gene: 6. This chain's CDR3 is CASRQGAGANVLTF. For the CDR3, the DNA is TGTGCCTCCAGACAGGGCGCTGGGGCCAACGTCCTGACTTTC.

The chain carries TRBV2 and TRBJ2-3; no definite D call. V was pared by 6 bases and J by 7 bases, with 17 bases between. The CDR3 loop spans 14 amino acids. CDR1 is SNHLY and CDR2 is FYNNEI in the germline V gene. CDR3 coding DNA: TGTGCCAGCAGCCCAACTCCCCATCAGAATACGCAGTATTTT. Encoded protein: CASSPTPHQNTQYF.

This clonotype showed up just once. V is TRBV18 and J is TRBJ1-2; unclear D gene. V lost 2 bases to trimming and J lost 5 bases, with 15 bases between them. This CDR3 has 15 residues. Germline V gives CDR1 KGHSH, CDR2 LQKENI. In DNA form, the CDR3 reads TGTGCCAGCTCACCAGTTACGGGGTCCCAATATGGCTACACCTTC. Translation gives CASSPVTGSQYGYTF. Combining the CDR3 with reference TRBV18 and TRBJ1-2 gives the whole variable domain NAGVMQNPRHLVRRRGQEARLRCSPMKGHSHVYWYRQLPEEGLKFMVYLQKENIIDESGMPKERFSAEFPKEGPSILRIQQVVRGDSAAYFCASSPVTGSQYGYTFGSGTRLTVV.